This T cell receptor (beta chain) is from a study of identical twins. This clonotype was counted only a few times. The antigen remains undetermined. Whole-study findings and limits: The models systematically underestimated how much out-of-frame TCR alpha was shared in monozygotic twins.

The CDR3 totals 15 residues. Germline values: CDR1 LGHDT, CDR2 YNNKEL (reference sequence). Trimming removed 0 bases from V and 3 bases from J, with 9 bases in between. A universal primer site was incorporated via template switching, and the cDNA contained unique molecular identifiers. TCRdb recomputed calls from the 5' RACE reads with MiXCR, one row per CDR3 protein. The sample contains hundreds of thousands of distinct CDR3 sequences, over 8.5% of which appear only once. These sequences were also reported in another study, on yellow fever vaccine responses in identical twins.

The sequence came from a young woman in good health. The sequenced sample consisted of PBMCs. The gene calls are TRBV3-1 and TRBJ2-1; unclear D gene. The CDR3 region is CASSQEWRGYNEQFF. Written as DNA, the CDR3 is TGTGCCAGCAGCCAAGAATGGCGAGGCTACAATGAGCAGTTCTTC.